Here is one T cell receptor (beta chain) with its context. What antigen it recognizes has not been identified. Base qualities are not at hand, and no much larger clone is one base apart. Taken with the paper, the label for treatment or condition translates to: roughly 20 received Ad26.COV2.S at low or high dose, single or two shots; several received placebo; per-sample allocation not given. For vaccine and placebo recipients, the sequenced repertoires came from samples collected on day 63 after the first injection. Cohort 1b enrolled 25 or so adults aged 18-55 years at a single site in Boston, USA, between 29 July and 7 August 2020. Ad26.COV2.S consisted of a replication-incompetent adenovirus type 26 vector by which a prefusion-stabilized SARS-CoV-2 spike protein from the original Wuhan strain was expressed. The data originate from a study of Ad26.COV2.S vaccination and SARS-CoV-2 variants (dated by TCRdb to about 2021). Some background on the complete study: Donors in the vaccine arm were drawn from COV1001, a phase I-IIa trial of Ad26.COV2.S in healthy adults that was multicentre, randomized, double-blind and placebo-controlled. Ad26.COV2.S was administered intramuscularly at 5 x 10^10 or 1 x 10^11 viral particles, either as a single shot or as two shots given 56 days apart. TCRbeta repertoire sequencing was used to assess the specificity and breadth of SARS-CoV-2-reactive T cell receptors after Ad26.COV2.S vaccination. A total of around 32 samples were included in the TCR-sequenced set, comprising roughly 19 Ad26.COV2.S vaccine recipients, 5 placebo recipients and 8 SARS-CoV-2 convalescent individuals. Trial participants were randomized into five groups of five: low-dose or high-dose Ad26.COV2.S given once or twice, or placebo on both occasions. Investigators remained blinded to trial group allocation during experiments and outcome assessment.

Results and caveats for the whole study, not just this receptor: After vaccination, spike-specific CD8+ and CD4+ T cell responses were reported to show substantial breadth. Comparing responses between vaccine doses or regimens was not something the study was powered to do. Comparable non-spike TCR breadth was observed between vaccine and placebo recipients, consistent with only spike being contained in the vaccine. Compared with placebo recipients, Ad26.COV2.S recipients showed higher spike-specific TCR breadth (P = 0.0014). It was noted by the authors that total T cell responses may have been underestimated by the TCR breadth and depth analyses.

From the germline V gene, CDR1 is LGHNA and CDR2 is YNFKEQ. Relative to germline, V is missing 2 bases and J is missing 8 bases, with 11 bases of the junction outside any gene match. The CDR3 runs 16 residues from the cysteine to the phenylalanine. CDR3 DNA only is kept here, 48 bases in frame from base 1. The immunoSEQ Assay was the method used to sequence TCRbeta CDR3 regions. After extraction, genomic DNA underwent amplification by bias-controlled multiplex PCR, followed by high-throughput sequencing. Concerning the study's data processing: To quantify the absolute abundance of every unique TCRbeta CDR3 region, sequences were collapsed and filtered. T cell fraction was estimated by normalizing TCRbeta template counts to usable DNA, which was measured by amplifying reference genes present in all nucleated cells. Repertoire TCRs were annotated as SARS-CoV-2-specific by exact matching of V gene, CDR3 amino acid sequence and J gene to a known reactive TCR set. The reference SARS-CoV-2 TCR set was obtained from MIRA and was filtered for enrichment in COVID-19-positive ImmuneCODE repertoires, whereby public or cross-reactive TCRs were removed. Drawing on the MIRA antigens, annotated TCRs were analysed further at the level of specific ORF or position within ORF. Breadth was defined as annotated unique rearrangements over total unique productive rearrangements; depth was the summed frequency of those rearrangements. Two-sided Wilcoxon rank-sum tests were applied when comparing TCR breadth between groups. TCRdb obtained this table from immuneACCESS and retained in-frame rearrangements with V and J assigned. These tables miss some clones; where compared with another copy, unresolved V genes account for less than half of the shortfall, and the remainder is unexplained. The D gene and trimming were derived from the DNA, and the V and J assignments and clone size from that table. A total of around 300,000 clones appear in this sample, around 89% of them only once. The ten biggest clones cover approximately 5% of the sample.

The sequence came from a person aged 18-65 years who received the Ad26.COV2.S COVID-19 vaccine or a placebo. The sequencing used peripheral blood, collected in a trial of Ad26.COV2.S vaccine versus placebo. The sequence joins TRBV4-2 to TRBJ2-1; TRBD1 fits 8 bases in the junction. The DNA sequence is given as TGTGCCAGCAGCCAATCGTCAGGGGGCGCGTTTGATGAGCAGTTCTTC. This is translated as CASSQSSGGAFDEQFF.